The 7 T cell receptor beta chains below all came from one sample that was sequenced in a study of T cell responses to AZD1222 COVID-19 vaccine. The method was immunoSEQ multiplex PCR; TCRdb's version includes in-frame clones alone and lacks a portion of them. The data contain under 85,000 clones, 88% of them singletons. Sequencing was performed on peripheral blood, taken on day 0 of AZD1222 vaccination. The receptors stem from an adult in good health.

The chain combines TRBV6-2 or TRBV6-3 with TRBJ1-1; D call uncertain. CDR1 MNHEY and CDR2 SVGEGT come from the germline V gene. Trimming took 2 bases from V and 6 from J, leaving 7 bases between them. There are 12 residues in the CDR3. CDR3 sequence reads: CASSYHFAEAFF. The CDR3 bases are TGTGCCAGCAGTTACCATTTCGCTGAAGCTTTCTTT.

The V gene is TRBV16, the J gene TRBJ1-2, with D hard to call. Germline CDR1 reads KGHSY; CDR2 reads FQNENV. The ends were cut back, 4 bases at V and 6 bases at J, with 9 bases in the middle. This CDR3 contains 12 residues. The CDR3 loop reads CASSPLRNGYTF. CDR3 in DNA: TGTGCCAGCAGCCCCCTACGGAATGGCTACACCTTC.

V usage is TRBV29-1 and J usage is TRBJ2-1, with a possible D match to TRBD1 (6 bases). The V gene lost 2 bases and the J gene lost 5 bases, with 16 bases spanning the gap. The length of the CDR3 is 15 residues. Germline loops: CDR1 SQVTM, CDR2 ANQGSEA. The DNA of the CDR3 is TGCAGCGTTGAAACTGGCGGCCAGGGGAACAATGAGCAGTTCTTC. Its translation: CSVETGGQGNNEQFF.

The rearrangement uses TRBV5-6 and TRBJ1-2; D gene uncertain. This CDR3 region has 13 residues. V lost 4 bases and J 5 bases, leaving 12 bases between the germline ends. Germline lookup yields CDR1 SGHDT and CDR2 YYEEEE. The CDR3: CASSLRIEYGYTF. The DNA of the CDR3 is TGTGCCAGCAGCCTGAGGATTGAGTATGGCTACACCTTC.

A few counts support this clone. The V call is TRBV4-1, the J call TRBJ1-2; the D gene is possibly TRBD1 (5 bases). V was clipped by 1 base and J by 3 bases, with 12 bases between them. This CDR3 has 15 amino acids. In germline, CDR1 is MGHRA, CDR2 YSYEKL. The DNA of the CDR3 is TGCGCCAGCAGCCAAGTAGGTTGGGGGGACTATGGCTACACCTTC. As protein: CASSQVGWGDYGYTF.

In nucleotides, the CDR3 is TGTGCCAGCAGTCCAACGGAGCAGCGTATATCCTACGAGCAGTACTTC. Amino acids: CASSPTEQRISYEQYF. The rearrangement joins TRBV27 to TRBJ2-7; D is uncertain. CDR3 size: 16 residues. CDR1 and CDR2 from the germline V gene are MNHEY and SMNVEV (reference sequence). V lost 5 bases and J 1 base, leaving 18 bases between the germline ends.

The gene calls are TRBV11-2 and TRBJ2-1; 9 bases match TRBD1. Unmatched junction bases numbered 6, after V lost 3 bases and J lost 6 bases. There are 15 residues in the CDR3. Germline V gives CDR1 SGHAT, CDR2 FQNNGV. The CDR3 here is CASSFPGQGLNEQFF. CDR3 nucleotide sequence: TGTGCCAGCAGCTTTCCGGGACAGGGCCTCAATGAGCAGTTCTTC.